This TCR beta chain was captured in a study of blood T cell repertoires in COVID-19. Sequencing was performed with immunoSEQ multiplex PCR; in TCRdb, only in-frame clones are kept and a portion is missing. The repertoire holds about 280,000 clones, with approximately 85% as singletons. J gave up 7 bases and V 5 bases, and 8 bases lay outside the gene matches. The CDR3 has 15 amino acids. The germline V gene encodes CDR1 SEHNR and CDR2 FQNEAQ (reference sequence). What was sequenced was peripheral blood. The sequence derives from a man in his late teens or twenties with active or convalescent COVID-19. The chain couples TRBV7-9 to TRBJ2-1, with 10 bases that match TRBD2. CDR3 nucleotides: TGTGCCAGCAGCACGAGCGGGGGGGCTAGAAATGAGCAGTTCTTC. It is translated as CASSTSGGARNEQFF.